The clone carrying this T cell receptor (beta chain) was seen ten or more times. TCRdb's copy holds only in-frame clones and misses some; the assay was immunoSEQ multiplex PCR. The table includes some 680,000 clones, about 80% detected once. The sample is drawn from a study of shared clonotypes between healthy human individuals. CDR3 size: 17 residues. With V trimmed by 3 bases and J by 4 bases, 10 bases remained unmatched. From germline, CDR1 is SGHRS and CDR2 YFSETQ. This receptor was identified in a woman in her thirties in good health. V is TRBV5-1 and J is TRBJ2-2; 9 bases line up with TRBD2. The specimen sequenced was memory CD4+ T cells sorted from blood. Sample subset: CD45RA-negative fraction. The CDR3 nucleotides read TGCGCCAGCAGCTCGACTAGCGGTGCGGCGGGCACCGGGGAGCTGTTTTTT. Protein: CASSSTSGAAGTGELFF.